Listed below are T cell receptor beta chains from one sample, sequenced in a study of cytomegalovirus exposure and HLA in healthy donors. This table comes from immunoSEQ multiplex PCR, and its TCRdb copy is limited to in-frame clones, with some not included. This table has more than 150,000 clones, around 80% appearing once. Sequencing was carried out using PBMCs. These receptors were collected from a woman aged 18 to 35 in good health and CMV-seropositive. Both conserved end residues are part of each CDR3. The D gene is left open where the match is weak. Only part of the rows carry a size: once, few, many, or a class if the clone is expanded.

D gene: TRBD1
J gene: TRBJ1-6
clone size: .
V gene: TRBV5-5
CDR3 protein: CASSTGQGDSPLHF
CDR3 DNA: TGTGCCAGCAGCACCGGACAGGGTGATTCACCCCTCCACTTT

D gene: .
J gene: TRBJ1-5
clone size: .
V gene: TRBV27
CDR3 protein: CASSPLNQPQHF
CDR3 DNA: TGTGCCAGCAGTCCCCTAAATCAGCCCCAGCATTTT

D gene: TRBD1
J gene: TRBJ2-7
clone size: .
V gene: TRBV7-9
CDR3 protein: CASSPGGQGAREQYF
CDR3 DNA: TGTGCCAGCAGCCCCGGCGGACAGGGGGCGCGGGAGCAGTACTTC

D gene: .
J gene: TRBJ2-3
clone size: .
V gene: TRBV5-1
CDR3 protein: CASSLEASWSTDTQYF
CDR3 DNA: TGCGCCAGCAGCTTGGAAGCTAGTTGGAGCACAGATACGCAGTATTTT

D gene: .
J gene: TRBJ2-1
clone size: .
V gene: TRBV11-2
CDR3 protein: CASSLSGVNEQFF
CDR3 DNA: TGTGCCAGCAGCTTGAGCGGTGTCAATGAGCAGTTCTTC

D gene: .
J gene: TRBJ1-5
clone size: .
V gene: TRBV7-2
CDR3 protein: CASSLGIQPNQPQHF
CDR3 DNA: TGTGCCAGCAGCTTAGGTATACAGCCAAATCAGCCCCAGCATTTT

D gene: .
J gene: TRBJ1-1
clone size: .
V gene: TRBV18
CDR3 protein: CASSPRENTEAFF
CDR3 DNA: TGTGCCAGCTCACCGAGGGAGAACACTGAAGCTTTCTTT

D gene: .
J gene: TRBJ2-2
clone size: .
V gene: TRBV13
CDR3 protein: CASSVPSVAGELFF
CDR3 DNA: TGTGCCAGCAGCGTTCCTAGCGTCGCCGGGGAGCTGTTTTTT

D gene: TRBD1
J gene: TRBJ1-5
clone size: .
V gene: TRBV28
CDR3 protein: CASSLFGRGHEQPQHF
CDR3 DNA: TGTGCCAGCAGCTTGTTTGGAAGGGGGCATGAGCAGCCCCAGCATTTT

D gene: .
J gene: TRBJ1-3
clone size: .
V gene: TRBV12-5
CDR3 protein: CASGLASPFRATGNTIYF
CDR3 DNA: TGTGCTAGTGGTTTGGCCTCCCCTTTCAGGGCTACTGGAAACACCATATATTTT

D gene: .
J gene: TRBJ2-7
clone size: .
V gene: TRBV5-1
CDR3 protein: CASSLSGVVRYGQYF
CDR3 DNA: TGCGCCAGCAGCTTGTCGGGGGTTGTCAGGTACGGGCAGTACTTC

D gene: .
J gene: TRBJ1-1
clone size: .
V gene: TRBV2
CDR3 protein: CASKEEQTQNTEAFF
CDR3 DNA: TGTGCCAGCAAAGAGGAGCAGACGCAGAACACTGAAGCTTTCTTT

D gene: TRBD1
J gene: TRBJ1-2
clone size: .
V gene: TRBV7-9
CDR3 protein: CASNLGGADGYTF
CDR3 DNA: TGTGCCAGCAACTTAGGGGGCGCAGATGGCTACACCTTC

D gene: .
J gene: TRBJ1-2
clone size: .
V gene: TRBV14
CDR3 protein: CASRSDTPGYGYTF
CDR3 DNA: TGTGCCAGCAGATCCGACACCCCTGGATATGGCTACACCTTC

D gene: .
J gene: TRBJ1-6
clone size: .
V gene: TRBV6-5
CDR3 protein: CASSREVSSPLHF
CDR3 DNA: TGTGCCAGCTCGCGGGAAGTAAGTTCACCCCTCCACTTT

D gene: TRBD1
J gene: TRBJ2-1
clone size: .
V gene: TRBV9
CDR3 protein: CASSPQGGNPGGEQFF
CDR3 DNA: TGTGCCAGCAGCCCCCAAGGGGGAAACCCAGGGGGTGAGCAGTTCTTC

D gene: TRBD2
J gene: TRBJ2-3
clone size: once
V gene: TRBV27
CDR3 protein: CASSSHGTSGVSDTQYF
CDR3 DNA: TGTGCCAGCAGTTCGCACGGGACTAGCGGGGTATCAGATACGCAGTATTTT

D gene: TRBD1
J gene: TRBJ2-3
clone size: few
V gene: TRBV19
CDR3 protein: CASSSKDRGWIGTQYF
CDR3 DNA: TGTGCCAGTAGCTCTAAGGACAGGGGATGGATTGGGACGCAGTATTTT

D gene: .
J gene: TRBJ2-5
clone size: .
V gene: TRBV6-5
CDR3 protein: CASSLLTGTETQYF
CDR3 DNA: TGTGCCAGCAGTCTACTCACAGGGACCGAGACCCAGTACTTC

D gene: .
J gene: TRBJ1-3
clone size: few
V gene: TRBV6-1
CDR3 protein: CASRALEIGNTIYF
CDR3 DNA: TGTGCCAGCAGGGCCCTCGAAATTGGAAACACCATATATTTT

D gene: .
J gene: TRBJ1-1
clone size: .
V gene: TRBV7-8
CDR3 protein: CASSLGRVTPRSTEAFF
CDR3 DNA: TGTGCCAGCAGCTTAGGCAGGGTTACCCCTCGGAGCACTGAAGCTTTCTTT

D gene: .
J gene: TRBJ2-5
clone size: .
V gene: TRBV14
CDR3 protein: CASSQVVPLGQVGTKETQYF
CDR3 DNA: TGTGCCAGCAGCCAAGTCGTCCCACTGGGCCAAGTGGGCACAAAAGAGACCCAGTACTTC

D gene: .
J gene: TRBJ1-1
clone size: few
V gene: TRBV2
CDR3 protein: CASRGDTKYTEAFF
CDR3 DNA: TGTGCCAGCAGGGGGGACACCAAATACACTGAAGCTTTCTTT

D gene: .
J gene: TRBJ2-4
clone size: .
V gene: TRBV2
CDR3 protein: CASSGVIQYF
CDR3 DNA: TGTGCCAGCAGCGGGGTTATTCAGTACTTC

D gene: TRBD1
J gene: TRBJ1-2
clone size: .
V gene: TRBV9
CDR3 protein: CASSRDSGVINYGYTF
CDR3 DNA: TGTGCCAGCAGCAGGGACAGCGGCGTCATTAACTATGGCTACACCTTC

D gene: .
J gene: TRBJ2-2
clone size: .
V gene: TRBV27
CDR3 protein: CASSLEPLKLPGELFF
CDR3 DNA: TGTGCCAGCAGTTTGGAGCCCCTAAAATTGCCCGGGGAGCTGTTTTTT

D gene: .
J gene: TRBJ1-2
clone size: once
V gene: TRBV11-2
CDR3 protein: CASRIPGTPYGYTF
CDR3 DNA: TGTGCCAGCAGAATTCCCGGGACACCCTATGGCTACACCTTC

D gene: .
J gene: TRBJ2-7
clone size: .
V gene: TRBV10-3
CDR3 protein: CAIRGGQIHEQYF
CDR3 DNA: TGTGCCATCAGGGGGGGGCAGATCCACGAGCAGTACTTC

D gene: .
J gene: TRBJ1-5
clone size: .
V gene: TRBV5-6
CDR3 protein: CASSFGLGHSNQPQHF
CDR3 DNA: TGTGCCAGCAGCTTCGGGCTGGGACATAGCAATCAGCCCCAGCATTTT

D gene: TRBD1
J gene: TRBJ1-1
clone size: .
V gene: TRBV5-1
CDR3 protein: CASSWGTGATEAFF
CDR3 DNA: TGCGCCAGCAGCTGGGGGACAGGGGCTACTGAAGCTTTCTTT